These 16 T cell receptor beta chains share one sample of origin, sequenced in a study of long-term antiretroviral therapy in people with HIV. Running of the v3.0 immunoSEQ assay took place at survey level. The data were produced by immunoSEQ multiplex PCR, yet TCRdb's version contains in-frame clones alone and is incomplete. In the table there are tens of thousands of clones, approximately 90% of which are singletons. The sample in question was unsorted PBMCs, obtained 3.1 years after starting antiretroviral therapy. Receptors were obtained from a man aged 18 to 29 with HIV.

The gene calls are TRBV9 and TRBJ1-2; D unresolved. Trimming pared 4 bases from V and 7 bases from J, leaving 20 bases between. The V gene's germline CDR1 is SGDLS and CDR2 YYNGEE. The CDR3 covers 15 residues. DNA of the CDR3: TGTGCCAGCAGCCAAGGGATCCGCCTAATTTTTGGCTACACCTTC. This gives the protein CASSQGIRLIFGYTF. Full variable domain (outside the CDR3, taken from reference TRBV9 and TRBJ1-2): DSGVTQTPKHLITATGQRVTLRCSPRSGDLSVYWYQQSLDQGLQFLIQYYNGEERAKGNILERFSAQQFPDLHSELNLSSLELGDSALYFCASSQGIRLIFGYTFGSGTRLTVV.

J is TRBJ1-6 and V is TRBV27, with unresolved D. The CDR3 consists of 14 residues. V was trimmed by 5 bases and J by 4 bases, leaving 9 bases between them. Germline CDR1 reads MNHEY; CDR2 reads SMNVEV (reference sequence). The CDR3 spells CASSITQYNSPLHF. CDR3 coding DNA: TGTGCCAGCAGTATAACACAGTATAATTCACCCCTCCACTTT.

The chain recombines TRBV7-8 with TRBJ2-5, with 7 bases that match TRBD1. J gave up 3 bases and V 5 bases, and 3 bases lay outside the gene matches. The CDR3 contains 13 residues. The germline gives CDR1 SGHVS, CDR2 FQNEAQ. The CDR3 here is CASSRDREETQYF. The DNA for the CDR3 is TGTGCCAGCAGCCGTGACAGGGAAGAGACCCAGTACTTC.

The chain uses TRBV7-2 and TRBJ2-1, with 7 nucleotides matching TRBD1. The ends lost 0 bases at V and 3 bases at J; junction bases unmatched: 5. Germline assignment: CDR1 SGHTA and CDR2 FQGNSA. The CDR3 runs 16 residues. The DNA for the CDR3 is TGTGCCAGCAGCTTAGCGTCCACAGGGGACTACAATGAGCAGTTCTTC. It translates to CASSLASTGDYNEQFF.

This rearrangement joins TRBV7-2 to TRBJ1-2; D might be TRBD1 (6 bases). The V end was cut by 1 base, the J end by 8 bases, with 14 bases between. This CDR3 is 14 amino acids long. Germline loops: CDR1 SGHTA, CDR2 FQGNSA. In nucleotides, the CDR3 is TGTGCCAGCAGCTTAGGGGGACAAGGCGTCGGCTACACCTTC. Translated, it gives CASSLGGQGVGYTF.

This clone was seen just once. The chain combines TRBV5-1 with TRBJ2-1; D possibly corresponds to TRBD1 (6 bases). Trimming left V 6 bases short and J 6 bases short, with 13 bases between. Per germline, CDR1 SGHRS and CDR2 YFSETQ. The CDR3 totals 13 residues. CDR3 protein: CASTPGVTNEQFF. The CDR3 bases are TGCGCCAGCACCCCAGGGGTTACCAATGAGCAGTTCTTC.

V usage is TRBV11-3 and J usage is TRBJ2-1, with 11 bases fitting TRBD1. This CDR3 is 15 amino acids long. The germline V gene has CDR1 SGHNT and CDR2 YENEEA. V lost 5 bases, J lost 9 bases, and 9 bases stayed unmatched. CDR3 residues: CASSPWTGGFGEQFF. CDR3 bases: TGTGCCAGCAGCCCTTGGACAGGGGGCTTTGGTGAGCAGTTCTTC.

V and J are TRBV6-6 and TRBJ2-7; D is unclear. Germline V CDR1 and CDR2: MNHNY, SVGAGI (reference sequence). There are 14 residues in the CDR3. The V end was cut by 4 bases, the J end by 1 base, with 11 bases between. The CDR3 protein is CASSSYDGSYEQYF. The CDR3 DNA follows: TGTGCCAGCAGTTCTTATGACGGGTCCTACGAGCAGTACTTC.

This chain uses TRBV4-1 with TRBJ2-1; TRBD2 aligns across 10 bases. This CDR3 region has 16 residues. After removal of 5 bases from V and 3 bases from J, the junction contained 7 bases not matched to a gene. Germline values: CDR1 MGHRA, CDR2 YSYEKL. Here the CDR3 reads CASSYPGTSDYNEQFF. The CDR3 DNA reads as TGCGCCAGCAGCTACCCCGGGACTAGCGACTACAATGAGCAGTTCTTC.

This chain uses TRBV4-2 with TRBJ2-1; D might be TRBD2 (6 bases). V was pared by 4 bases and J by 1 base, with 20 bases between. This CDR3 spans 18 amino acids. The germline V gene encodes CDR1 LGHNA and CDR2 YNFKEQ. The chain's CDR3 is CASSPAGRDSMSYNEQFF. In nucleotides, the CDR3 is TGTGCCAGCAGCCCCGCGGGGCGGGATTCTATGTCCTACAATGAGCAGTTCTTC.

The chain is built from TRBV5-5 and TRBJ2-5, with 8 bases aligning to TRBD2. CDR1 and CDR2 (germline): SGHKS, YYEKEE (reference sequence). The CDR3 spans 16 residues. The V gene end was trimmed by 1 base and the J gene end by 5 bases; junction bases not matched to a gene: 10. Here the CDR3 reads CASSLSLQERGETQYF. In nucleotides, the CDR3 is TGTGCCAGCAGCTTGTCTCTACAGGAGCGGGGGGAGACCCAGTACTTC.

The chain is built from TRBV5-1 and TRBJ2-5; 8 bases fit TRBD2. The CDR3 loop spans 18 amino acids. J gave up 2 bases and V 3 bases, and 15 bases lay outside the gene matches. Looked up from germline, CDR1 is SGHRS and CDR2 is YFSETQ. The CDR3 coding sequence is TGCGCCAGCAGCTCTATGCGGGGGGACGGATCTATTCAAGAGACCCAGTACTTC. Translated, it gives CASSSMRGDGSIQETQYF.

In its sample, this clone was seen once. V is TRBV30 and J is TRBJ2-2, with 7 bases matching TRBD1. Germline V gene lookup returns CDR1 GTSNPN and CDR2 SVGIG (reference sequence). Unmatched junction bases numbered 9, after V lost 5 bases and J lost 6 bases. This CDR3 is built from 14 residues. CDR3 in DNA: TGTGCCTGGGCGAGAGGGGGCTGGGCCGGGGAGCTGTTTTTT. Amino acid sequence: CAWARGGWAGELFF.

J is TRBJ1-4 and V is TRBV15; D is uncertain. The V end lost 7 bases, the J end lost 4 bases, and 16 bases lay between the germline ends. Germline V gene sequence: CDR1 LNHNV, CDR2 YYDKDF (reference sequence). The CDR3 totals 15 residues. In DNA, the CDR3 is TGTGCCACCAAATCAGACGGACGGAGTAATGAAAAACTGTTTTTT. Translated: CATKSDGRSNEKLFF.

The chain links TRBV7-3 to TRBJ1-1; a weak D match, TRBD1 (6 bases). The V end lost 6 bases, the J end lost 6 bases, and 17 bases lay between the germline ends. The CDR3 contains 14 residues. Germline assignment: CDR1 SGHTA and CDR2 FQGTGA. The CDR3: CASSPQSGDPEAFF. The CDR3 nucleotides read TGTGCCAGCAGTCCCCAGTCAGGGGACCCTGAAGCTTTCTTT.

The V gene is TRBV9, the J gene TRBJ2-5; TRBD2 aligns across 12 bases. The CDR3 runs to 17 residues. Germline CDR1 and CDR2: SGDLS and YYNGEE. With V trimmed by 0 bases and J by 5 bases, 8 bases remained unmatched. CDR3 residues: CASSVDPLAGGLETQYF. The CDR3 nucleotides read TGTGCCAGCAGCGTAGACCCCCTAGCGGGGGGGCTTGAGACCCAGTACTTC.